Shown below are 22 T cell receptor beta chains from a single sample sequenced in a study of radiotherapy plus CTLA-4 blockade in lung cancer. Assay used: immunoSEQ multiplex PCR; TCRdb lists only in-frame clones, some missing. The repertoire consists of 70,000 to 95,000 clones, with around 90% occurring once and the leading ten covering 16%. Material: peripheral blood, obtained from a patient treated with radiotherapy plus ipilimumab. Receptor source: a human donor with non-small cell lung cancer that progressed on radiotherapy plus ipilimumab.

This chain uses TRBV4-2 with TRBJ1-6; 8 bases map to TRBD1. Looked up from germline, CDR1 is LGHNA and CDR2 is YNFKEQ. Trimming removed 1 base from V and 9 bases from J; junction bases left unmatched: 8. CDR3 length: 16 residues. CDR3 amino acids: CASSQGGQGQRSPLHF. The CDR3 region has the DNA TGTGCCAGCAGCCAAGGAGGACAGGGACAGCGTTCACCCCTCCACTTT.

The chain links TRBV5-7 to TRBJ1-5, with 10 nucleotides matching TRBD1. TRBV5-7 is placed among ORFs of uncertain function. V was pared by 4 bases and J by 2 bases, with 12 bases of the junction left unmatched. The CDR3 totals 18 residues. The CDR3 region has the DNA TGTGCCAGCAGCCCCTTCCGGGACAGGGGTGATTGCAATCAGCCCCAGCATTTT. This codes for CASSPFRDRGDCNQPQHF.

This clone was seen a single time. The chain has TRBV7-3 and TRBJ2-1; unclear D gene. The CDR3 loop spans 15 amino acids. Looked up from germline, CDR1 is SGHTA and CDR2 is FQGTGA. Trimming pared 7 bases from V and 2 bases from J, leaving 15 bases between. CDR3 bases: TGTGCCAGCACCCCCCCCATTTTGCCCTACAATGAGCAGTTCTTC. Translation gives CASTPPILPYNEQFF.

The rearrangement joins TRBV2 to TRBJ2-3; 7 bases match TRBD2. V shed 4 bases, J shed 3 bases, and the junction held 10 bases outside the gene matches. CDR3 length equals 16 residues. Germline CDR1 reads SNHLY; CDR2 reads FYNNEI. As DNA, the CDR3 is TGTGCCAGCAGTGCGCTGGCGGGAGCAATTACAGATACGCAGTATTTT. Translation gives CASSALAGAITDTQYF.

The CDR3 DNA sequence: TGTGCCAGCAGCTTTAGGACTAGCGGGATATACGAGCAGTACTTC. Translating gives CASSFRTSGIYEQYF. The chain carries TRBV7-8 and TRBJ2-7; 12 nucleotides align to TRBD2. This CDR3 has 15 residues. The germline CDR1 and CDR2 sequences are SGHVS and FQNEAQ. After removal of 3 bases from V and 4 bases from J, the junction contained 4 bases not matched to a gene. Variable domain in full (rest from reference TRBV7-8 and TRBJ2-7): GAGVSQSPRYKVAKRGQDVALRCDPISGHVSLFWYQQALGQGPEFLTYFQNEAQLDKSGLPSDRFFAERPEGSVSTLKIQRTQQEDSAVYLCASSFRTSGIYEQYFGPGTRLTVT.

The chain carries TRBV15 and TRBJ1-1; 9 bases are shared with TRBD1. This CDR3 is 17 amino acids long. The germline CDR1 and CDR2 sequences are LNHNV and YYDKDF (reference sequence). Unmatched junction bases numbered 9, after V lost 3 bases and J lost 1 base. The DNA for the CDR3 is TGTGCCACCAGCAGTCCCCCCCTGACAGGGGGGAACACTGAAGCTTTCTTT. It yields the protein CATSSPPLTGGNTEAFF.

The genes are TRBV4-3 and TRBJ1-2; maybe TRBD1 (5 bases). Between the trimmed V and J ends, which lost 0 bases and 2 bases, there was a span of 10 bases. Germline V gene lookup returns CDR1 LGHNA and CDR2 YSLEER. This CDR3 is built from 15 residues. Here the CDR3 DNA reads TGCGCCAGCAGCCAAGATCCCTGGGGCAACTATGGCTACACCTTC. Its protein is CASSQDPWGNYGYTF.

This chain joins TRBV10-3 and TRBJ1-1; 9 bases are shared with TRBD1. Germline V gene lookup returns CDR1 ENHRY and CDR2 SYGVKD. V was pared by 5 bases and J by 3 bases, with 1 base of the junction left unmatched. The CDR3 extends over 13 amino acids. The chain's CDR3 is CAISRTGDTEAFF. The CDR3 DNA is TGTGCCATCAGTCGGACAGGGGACACTGAAGCTTTCTTT.

The chain links TRBV7-9 to TRBJ1-2; 9 bases fit TRBD1. Germline assignment: CDR1 SEHNR and CDR2 FQNEAQ (reference sequence). CDR3 length: 14 amino acids. V lost 5 bases, J lost 4 bases, and 5 bases stayed unmatched. This CDR3 reads CASSPGTGSYGYTF. DNA of the CDR3: TGTGCCAGCAGCCCCGGGACAGGGTCCTATGGCTACACCTTC.

The chain is built from TRBV6-5 and TRBJ1-2, with 8 bases identical to TRBD1. The CDR3 loop spans 13 amino acids. The V gene's germline CDR1 is MNHEY and CDR2 SVGAGI. The junction had 0 bases not matched to a gene; V was cut back by 0 bases and J by 6 bases. CDR3 in amino acids: CASSYSRGHGYTF. CDR3 bases: TGTGCCAGCAGTTACTCCAGGGGGCATGGCTACACCTTC.

This chain links TRBV4-3 with TRBJ2-7, with D possibly matching TRBD1 (5 bases). Per the germline V gene, CDR1 is LGHNA and CDR2 is YSLEER. The CDR3 has 11 amino acids. The germline V and J ends were trimmed by 5 bases and 3 bases, with 5 bases remaining between them. In DNA form, the CDR3 reads TGCGCCAGCAGCGACAGCTACGAGCAGTACTTC. Translation: CASSDSYEQYF.

V usage is TRBV9 and J usage is TRBJ2-7; 8 bases are shared with TRBD1. CDR1 and CDR2 (germline): SGDLS, YYNGEE. The CDR3 consists of 13 residues. After removal of 3 bases from V and 5 bases from J, the junction contained 4 bases not matched to a gene. The CDR3 region is CASSGTGRNEQYF. The CDR3, as DNA: TGTGCCAGCAGCGGGACAGGGAGGAACGAGCAGTACTTC. The whole variable domain, remainder taken from reference TRBV9 and TRBJ2-7, is DSGVTQTPKHLITATGQRVTLRCSPRSGDLSVYWYQQSLDQGLQFLIQYYNGEERAKGNILERFSAQQFPDLHSELNLSSLELGDSALYFCASSGTGRNEQYFGPGTRLTVT.

This chain uses TRBV19 with TRBJ1-2; D not resolved. Germline values: CDR1 LNHDA, CDR2 SQIVND (reference sequence). V was shortened by 8 bases and J by 3 bases, with 22 bases between the two germline ends. This CDR3 is built from 16 residues. The CDR3 spells CASSPAGRDGDYGYTF. The DNA for the CDR3 is TGTGCCAGTTCTCCTGCCGGCCGCGATGGGGACTATGGCTACACCTTC.

This clone showed up just a few times. This sequence joins TRBV5-1 and TRBJ2-2, with no clear D. This CDR3 has 16 residues. Trimming shortened V by 5 bases and J by 2 bases, and 16 bases separated the two germline ends. The germline V gene has CDR1 SGHRS and CDR2 YFSETQ. CDR3 residues: CASSFPLGYNTGELFF. DNA of the CDR3: TGCGCCAGCAGTTTCCCCCTAGGGTATAACACCGGGGAGCTGTTTTTT. Full variable domain (missing parts from reference TRBV5-1 and TRBJ2-2): KAGVTQTPRYLIKTRGQQVTLSCSPISGHRSVSWYQQTPGQGLQFLFEYFSETQRNKGNFPGRFSGRQFSNSRSEMNVSTLELGDSALYLCASSFPLGYNTGELFFGEGSRLTVL.

This clone was seen only a few times. The chain joins TRBV10-2 to TRBJ1-6; 7 nucleotides agree with TRBD1. The ends lost 7 bases at V and 9 bases at J; junction bases unmatched: 6. Germline CDR1 is WSHSY and CDR2 is SAAADI. CDR3 length equals 13 residues. Written as DNA, the CDR3 is TGCGCCAGCAACGGTCAGGGGGGTTCACCCCTCCACTTT. Translated: CASNGQGGSPLHF.

This chain links TRBV27 with TRBJ2-1; 10 bases match TRBD2. The CDR3 contains 16 residues. Germline loops: CDR1 MNHEY, CDR2 SMNVEV (reference sequence). V gave up 6 bases and J gave up 1 base; unmatched junction bases: 6. For the CDR3, the DNA is TGTGCCAGCAGCAAGCTAGCGGGAGTGTCCTACAATGAGCAGTTCTTC. This encodes CASSKLAGVSYNEQFF.

The J gene is TRBJ1-1, the V gene TRBV15; D perhaps matches TRBD1 (6 bases). CDR1 and CDR2 from the germline V gene are LNHNV and YYDKDF (reference sequence). CDR3 length: 14 residues. Trimming pared 7 bases from V and 4 bases from J, leaving 16 bases between. CDR3 in amino acids: CATNPKQGGTEAFF. The CDR3, as DNA: TGTGCCACCAACCCAAAACAGGGTGGCACTGAAGCTTTCTTT. Based on the CDR3 plus reference TRBV15 and TRBJ1-1, the full variable domain is DAMVIQNPRYQVTQFGKPVTLSCSQTLNHNVMYWYQQKSSQAPKLLFHYYDKDFNNEADTPDNFQSRRPNTSFCFLDIRSPGLGDTAMYLCATNPKQGGTEAFFGQGTRLTVV.

This rearrangement joins TRBV27 to TRBJ1-1; D is undetermined. V lost 3 bases to trimming and J lost 2 bases, with 10 bases between them. The CDR3 runs 14 residues. Per the germline V gene, CDR1 is MNHEY and CDR2 is SMNVEV (reference sequence). The CDR3 loop is CASSLNRGNTEAFF. In nucleotides, the CDR3 is TGTGCCAGCAGTTTGAATCGCGGAAACACTGAAGCTTTCTTT.

V and J are TRBV9 and TRBJ2-1; weak D call: TRBD1 (6 bases). Germline values: CDR1 SGDLS, CDR2 YYNGEE. The CDR3 has 17 amino acids. The germline V and J ends were trimmed by 4 bases and 4 bases, with 21 bases remaining between them. The DNA for the CDR3 is TGTGCCAGCAGCCCGAGAGAGGGGGTATCGATATACAATGAGCAGTTCTTC. Translating it yields CASSPREGVSIYNEQFF.

The chain employs TRBV7-9 and TRBJ1-1; D call uncertain. The CDR3 covers 16 residues. Germline V gives CDR1 SEHNR, CDR2 FQNEAQ (reference sequence). V was shortened by 5 bases and J by 2 bases, with 18 bases between the two germline ends. CDR3 protein: CASSASGTNSNTEAFF. The CDR3 bases are TGTGCCAGCAGCGCCTCCGGCACAAATTCTAACACTGAAGCTTTCTTT.

This clone was observed a single time. The chain employs TRBV19 and TRBJ1-1, with 10 nucleotides matching TRBD1. Unmatched junction bases numbered 5, after V lost 7 bases and J lost 6 bases. The CDR3 totals 13 residues. CDR1 is LNHDA and CDR2 is SQIVND in the germline V gene (reference sequence). The DNA for the CDR3 is TGTGCCAGTATCCGGACAGGGGGGTCTGAAGCTTTCTTT. This translates into CASIRTGGSEAFF.

This clone appeared once. V gene TRBV5-8 combines with J gene TRBJ1-2, with D hard to call. From germline, CDR1 is SGHTS and CDR2 YDEGEE. Trimming took 2 bases from V and 4 from J, leaving 15 bases between them. This CDR3 is 15 amino acids long. This chain's CDR3 is CASSFPLLVSYGYTF. As DNA, the CDR3 is TGTGCCAGCAGCTTCCCTCTTTTAGTTTCCTATGGCTACACCTTC.